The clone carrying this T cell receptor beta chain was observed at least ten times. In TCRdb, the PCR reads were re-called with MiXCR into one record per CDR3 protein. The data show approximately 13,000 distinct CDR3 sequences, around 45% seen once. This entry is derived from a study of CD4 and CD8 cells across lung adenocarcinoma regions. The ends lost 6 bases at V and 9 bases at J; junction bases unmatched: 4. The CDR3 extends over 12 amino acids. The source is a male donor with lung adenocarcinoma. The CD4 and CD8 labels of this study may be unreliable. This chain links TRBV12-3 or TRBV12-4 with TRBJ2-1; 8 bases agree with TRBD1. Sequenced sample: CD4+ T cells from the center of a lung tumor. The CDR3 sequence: CASSRGQAEQFF. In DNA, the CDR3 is TGTGCCAGCAGCCGGGGACAGGCTGAGCAGTTCTTC.